Here is one T cell receptor beta chain with its context. Its antigen is undetermined. Rectal tissue came from one to two pinch biopsies taken at colonoscopy. This specimen comes from a study of pediatric ulcerative colitis. This table comes from immunoSEQ multiplex PCR, and its TCRdb copy is limited to in-frame clones, with some not included. This table has some 40,000 clones, roughly 70% appearing once. General study results and limits: Repertoires came from total lymphocyte DNA, so rare subsets like regulatory T cells may be missed.

Unmatched junction bases numbered 9, after V lost 7 bases and J lost 5 bases. This CDR3 has 15 residues. Germline values: CDR1 SNHLY, CDR2 FYNNEI. The material sequenced was gut tissue. V is TRBV2 and J is TRBJ2-3; 10 bases align to TRBD1. This clonotype was obtained from a boy between 10 and 17 years old with severe ulcerative colitis. CDR3 coding DNA: TGTGCCAGCAAACGACAGGGGGCATCGGTAGATACGCAGTATTTT. Translated: CASKRQGASVDTQYF.